This entry concerns a single T cell receptor beta chain. There is no known antigen for this receptor. No base qualities exist here, and no much larger clone lies one base off it. Separate from the approximately 670-subject first cohort, the validation cohort of roughly 130 subjects was the group to which the donors belonged. This record belongs to a study of cytomegalovirus exposure and HLA in healthy donors listed by TCRdb under 2017. For context, the study as a whole: According to a later analysis, the 120 or so validation repertoires were produced on the same platform as the 600 to 850 repertoires of the first cohort. The aim of the study was to test whether cataloging public T cell receptors could identify signatures of past pathogen exposure. In addition to the first cohort of roughly 700 subjects, a separate validation cohort of 120 different subjects was used. The study combined high-throughput TCR immunosequencing, statistical association of individual TCRs with disease status, and machine learning to predict cytomegalovirus infection status. Study-level results and caveats: The authors suggested that the approach could potentially be extended to other disease states and immunological phenotypes. In the study, around 150 TCR beta chains were listed as associated with cytomegalovirus. Most TCR sequences were observed very rarely across donors, whereas some public TCRs were present in many individuals. The validation cohort had no HLA typing available for a later analysis, so co-occurrence within that cohort was assessed over all 120 or so repertoires. A later analysis found that TCRs clustered in the first cohort also tended to co-occur in the roughly 120 validation repertoires, with about 94% of cluster scores above 0. Three of the identified cytomegalovirus-associated TCR beta chains were confirmed in vitro to be specific for cytomegalovirus antigens. Cytomegalovirus status was reported to be diagnosed by the classifier with high specificity and sensitivity in both the original and validation cohorts.

Including cysteine and phenylalanine, the CDR3 has 17 amino acids. Only the CDR3 part of the read is kept: 51 bases, read in frame from the first base. Reading the germline V gene gives CDR1 LGHNA and CDR2 YNFKEQ. The germline V end is reduced by 3 bases and the J end by 2 bases; junction bases left unmatched: 7. Library prep was done by the immunoSEQ multiplex PCR assay. The paper's processing steps were these. A statistical classification framework was built for diagnosing cytomegalovirus status from the catalog of TCR beta chain sequences. TCRdb stores this immuneACCESS table with in-frame sequences only. Part of the clones is absent; in the studies checked, under half of the shortfall reflects unresolved V genes, and no reason is known for the rest. V and J calls and clone size follow that table, whereas D and trimming were derived from the DNA. The sample table shows under 150,000 clones, and roughly 90% are seen once. Clones ranked in the top ten supply under 6.5% of the sample.

This TCR was recovered from a woman aged 18-30 years in good health and CMV-seropositive. The sample taken for sequencing was PBMCs. The sequence is built from TRBV4-2 and TRBJ2-4; 10 bases in the junction line up with TRBD1. The sequenced DNA: TGTGCCAGCAGCCAGGGTTTGGACAGGGGGACCAAAAACATTCAGTACTTC. It codes for CASSQGLDRGTKNIQYF.